Detailed here is one TCR beta chain. The antigen it binds to is not known. Base qualities are not provided; no much larger clone lies one nucleotide away. According to the study, the label for this sample's time point signals: patch test 3, about 24 weeks after DPC sensitization. According to the study, the label for this sample's treatment or condition signals: therapeutic diphenylcyclopropenone sensitization with weekly scalp DPC. At each patch-test visit, blood was drawn before the patch test was applied. Patients were considered eligible if aged 18 to 70, diagnosed with alopecia and deemed suitable for DPC therapy, and patients were excluded if pregnant. Total RNA was extracted from unfractionated whole blood that had been collected in Tempus Blood RNA tubes. Libraries were made using RACE. The sample was run on a NextSeq 500. During library preparation, unique molecular identifiers were attached to individual cDNA molecules so that TCRs could be counted in a quantitative, reproducible way. For every blood RNA sample, sequencing covered both the TCR alpha and TCR beta chains. Regarding the original processing steps: Samples had a median of about 96,000 TCRs, with a range from roughly 23,224 to 750,000. The Decombinator software suite was used to annotate V, J and CDR3 in the TCR reads. For the PS versus PT1 abundance plots, all samples were subsampled to the same number of TCRs (28,000). TCRs were defined as expanded if absent before sensitization and observed at least eight times at the 2-week time point. TCRdb's own reprocessing of the public reads used fastp at Q25 and MiXCR and kept productive beta chains. Rows merge per CDR3 protein into single entries with the most common DNA and genes. These V and J calls are TCRdb output, not the study's own analysis. The sample yields 50,000 to 60,000 distinct CDR3 sequences; over 10% were counted once. The ten biggest clones cover roughly 2.3% of the sample.

These data originate in a study of human T cells and chemical hapten exposure (dated by TCRdb to the early 2020s). About the full investigation: For sensitization, 2% DPC in acetone was applied to a roughly 2 cm by roughly 2 cm area of upper inner arm skin. The study tracked peripheral blood TCR repertoire changes in vivo during primary and secondary sensitization to the hapten diphenylcyclopropenone (DPC) in alopecia patients. Libraries were pooled for sequencing, and per-sample TCR yields varied mainly because of small differences in library volumes within the pool. For TCR sequencing, blood came from about 28 alopecia patients at anywhere from one to four time points (pre-sensitization, 2, 6 and 24 weeks). Blood was sampled from patients pre-sensitization (week 0) and at 2, 6 and about 24 weeks after DPC sensitization. The mostly female patient cohort included alopecia areata with under or over 50% scalp involvement, alopecia totalis and alopecia universalis. Throughout the study period of roughly 24 weeks, patients also received therapeutic DPC doses to the scalp every week. Patch testing was performed on the upper back with Finn chambers containing 0.01% DPC, and the patch tests were scored after 6 days according to International Contact Dermatitis Research Group standards.

Paper-wide results and their limitations: Alopecia, a presumed autoimmune disease, was present in all patients, so the immune response of the patients might differ from that of healthy individuals. DPC sensitization did not change the number of TCRs with a frequency above 1 in 1000, and there was no evidence of changes in global repertoire structure. The number of PT1 expanded TCRs positively correlated with patch test score, significant at thresholds 8, 16 and 32 but not 4. Compared with pre-sensitization or healthy control sets, expanded TCRs formed significantly more large CDR3 similarity clusters, which is consistent with antigen-driven responses. After repeated subsampling, changes were observed in the strength of the expansion versus patch-test correlation and in the threshold at which the correlation became significant.

Trimming costs V 4 bases and J 5 bases, and their ends lie 7 bases apart. The CDR1 and CDR2 encoded by the germline V gene are KGHDR and SFDVKD. The CDR3 has 12 amino acids, counting the end cysteine and phenylalanine. Just the 36-base CDR3 DNA is kept, in frame starting at base 1. This clonotype originated in a man younger than 45 with alopecia areata. Some clones in this sample may be carry-over from other donors' samples. The sample here was whole blood, taken in connection with sensitization to the hapten diphenylcyclopropenone (DPC). In this chain, TRBV24-1 is recombined with TRBJ2-5; the D gene remains uncertain. CDR3 protein: CATSESLETQYF. The DNA is as follows: TGTGCCACCAGTGAGAGTCTCGAGACCCAGTACTTC.